Each of the 29 T cell receptor beta chains below was sequenced from the same sample in a study of blood T cell repertoires in COVID-19. Measured with immunoSEQ multiplex PCR; TCRdb has only the in-frame clones, and not every one. The sample has more than 300,000 clones, about 88% seen once. What was sequenced was PBMCs or T cells enriched from blood (not recorded which). The receptor set was obtained from a woman between 18 and 29 years old who had recovered from COVID-19.

This chain connects TRBV4-1 to TRBJ1-6, with TRBD1 matching 7 bases. J gave up 4 bases and V 3 bases, and 6 bases lay outside the gene matches. The CDR3 is 16 amino acids. Germline V gives CDR1 MGHRA, CDR2 YSYEKL. The CDR3 coding sequence is TGCGCCAGCAGCCAGCTACCGGGACAGTATAATTCACCCCTCCACTTT. Its protein product is CASSQLPGQYNSPLHF.

Regarding this clone: No conserved phenylalanine or tryptophan is present at the end of the CDR3, so a read error is the likely explanation. The DNA is left out, because the CDR3 cannot be placed on it with certainty; the CDR3 is given as TCRdb lists it. This chain joins TRBV10-3 and TRBJ1-6; TRBD1 reflects the table's D call only, with no check against the DNA. Ends included, the CDR3 has 11 residues. Germline lookup yields CDR1 ENHRY and CDR2 SYGVKD. The chain's CDR3 is CATPKPGQGLI.

The chain has TRBV5-1 and TRBJ1-3; the match to TRBD1 covers 9 bases. CDR3 length equals 14 residues. The germline V gene encodes CDR1 SGHRS and CDR2 YFSETQ. Losses at the gene ends were 3 bases for V and 3 bases for J; bases not matched to a gene: 1. Here the CDR3 reads CASSSTGGGNTIYF. As DNA, the CDR3 is TGCGCCAGCAGCTCGACAGGGGGTGGAAACACCATATATTTT.

The chain uses TRBV2 and TRBJ1-2; D ambiguous. The CDR3 consists of 15 residues. Germline-derived CDR1 and CDR2 are SNHLY and FYNNEI. V lost 4 bases to trimming and J lost 4 bases, with 16 bases between them. This CDR3 reads CASSGPPGSSYGYTF. The CDR3 region has the DNA TGTGCCAGCAGTGGACCCCCGGGATCATCCTATGGCTACACCTTC.

This chain connects TRBV11-3 to TRBJ2-5; 15 bases map to TRBD2. Germline lookup yields CDR1 SGHNT and CDR2 YENEEA. The CDR3 contains 17 residues. V lost 5 bases and J lost 4; bases outside the gene matches: 8. The CDR3 sequence is CASSPGLAGGRSETQYF. The CDR3 nucleotides read TGTGCCAGCAGCCCTGGACTAGCGGGGGGGCGGTCAGAGACCCAGTACTTC.

The V gene is TRBV2, the J gene TRBJ2-3; 10 positions match TRBD2. Looked up from germline, CDR1 is SNHLY and CDR2 is FYNNEI. V gave up 9 bases and J gave up 4 bases; unmatched junction bases: 7. CDR3 length equals 14 residues. CDR3 coding DNA: TGTGCCAGTAAATCTAGCGGGAGAGCAGATACGCAGTATTTT. Protein sequence: CASKSSGRADTQYF.

This clone was observed a single time. V gene TRBV4-1 combines with J gene TRBJ2-7; 9 bases are a match to TRBD1. Trimming cost V 1 base and J 5 bases; bases outside gene matches: 6. This CDR3 has 15 residues. Germline V CDR1 and CDR2: MGHRA, YSYEKL. The CDR3 region has the DNA TGCGCCAGCAGCCAAGTCGGGGACAGGGACCACGAGCAGTACTTC. Encoded protein: CASSQVGDRDHEQYF.

With regard to this clone: The sample holds other DNA sequences that translate to the same CDR3. The genes are TRBV6-5 and TRBJ1-1; the D gene is possibly TRBD1 (5 bases). This CDR3 contains 11 residues. CDR1 MNHEY and CDR2 SVGAGI come from the germline V gene. The V end lost 8 bases, the J end lost 4 bases, and 8 bases lay between the germline ends. The CDR3 protein is CASGGGTEAFF. The CDR3 coding sequence is TGTGCCAGCGGGGGGGGCACTGAAGCTTTCTTT.

The genes are TRBV30 and TRBJ2-1; D is uncertain. From germline, CDR1 is GTSNPN and CDR2 SVGIG (reference sequence). Trimming left V 1 base short and J 2 bases short, with 12 bases between. The CDR3 consists of 15 residues. Here the CDR3 DNA reads TGTGCCTGGAGTGACGAAGACATGCCCTACAATGAGCAGTTCTTC. Its protein is CAWSDEDMPYNEQFF.

V and J are TRBV6-5 and TRBJ1-5; 9 nucleotides match TRBD1. Germline trimming cut 9 bases from V and 1 base from J; bases unmatched to any gene: 1. Per germline, CDR1 MNHEY and CDR2 SVGAGI. The CDR3 runs 13 residues. CDR3 protein: CASTGGSNQPQHF. The CDR3 DNA sequence: TGTGCCAGTACAGGGGGCAGCAATCAGCCCCAGCATTTT.

This CDR3 is CASSETGGFAFF. DNA for the CDR3: TGTGCCAGCAGTGAGACAGGGGGCTTTGCTTTCTTT. This chain links TRBV6-1 with TRBJ1-1, with 10 bases aligning to TRBD1. Per the germline V gene, CDR1 is MNHNS and CDR2 is SASEGT. The CDR3 covers 12 residues. V lost 3 bases and J lost 11; bases outside the gene matches: 3.

The genes are TRBV5-4 and TRBJ1-6, with D maybe TRBD1 (6 bases). Trimming pared 4 bases from V and 3 bases from J, leaving 11 bases between. The CDR3 has 15 amino acids. The germline V gene encodes CDR1 SGHNT and CDR2 YYREEE (reference sequence). In nucleotides, the CDR3 is TGTGCCAGCAGCAACAGGGAACACTATAATTCACCCCTCCACTTT. Translation gives CASSNREHYNSPLHF.

V and J are TRBV28 and TRBJ1-5; 10 bases fit TRBD1. Germline CDR1 reads MDHEN; CDR2 reads SYDVKM. The trim removed 4 bases at V and 7 bases at J, leaving 10 bases unmatched. This CDR3 is 16 amino acids long. DNA of the CDR3: TGTGCCAGCAGTTCCGGGACAGGGGCGCTTTGGCAGCCCCAGCATTTT. This codes for CASSSGTGALWQPQHF.

This clone was counted a single time. The chain employs TRBV6-4 and TRBJ2-7, with TRBD2 identical over 10 bases. Trimming cost V 5 bases and J 0 bases; bases outside gene matches: 4. The CDR3 length is 15 residues. The germline CDR1 and CDR2 sequences are MRHNA and SNTAGT. CDR3 amino acids: CASSPLAGGSYEQYF. CDR3 sequence (DNA): TGTGCCAGCAGTCCATTAGCGGGGGGCTCCTACGAGCAGTACTTC.

This clone was detected once. The chain uses TRBV28 and TRBJ2-1; 11 nucleotides line up with TRBD2. Germline V gene data show CDR1 as MDHEN and CDR2 as SYDVKM. The CDR3 runs to 15 residues. V shed 5 bases, J shed 5 bases, and the junction held 5 bases outside the gene matches. CDR3 nucleotides: TGTGCCAGCAGTACTAGCGGGGGCCCTCACAATGAGCAGTTCTTC. Translating it yields CASSTSGGPHNEQFF. Complete variable domain (other parts from reference TRBV28 and TRBJ2-1): DVKVTQSSRYLVKRTGEKVFLECVQDMDHENMFWYRQDPGLGLRLIYFSYDVKMKEKGDIPEGYSVSREKKERFSLILESASTNQTSMYLCASSTSGGPHNEQFFGPGTRLTVL.

The chain links TRBV19 to TRBJ1-2, with 7 bases aligning to TRBD1. The CDR3 runs to 15 residues. Trimming cost V 5 bases and J 1 base; bases outside gene matches: 7. CDR1 and CDR2 from the germline V gene are LNHDA and SQIVND (reference sequence). CDR3 bases: TGTGCCAGTAGTCGGCAGGGGGGCCTTAACTATGGCTACACCTTC. Its translation: CASSRQGGLNYGYTF.

The rearrangement uses TRBV6-5 and TRBJ1-3; TRBD1 is a possible D gene (6 bases). Germline CDR1 and CDR2: MNHEY and SVGAGI. The length of the CDR3 is 15 residues. Trimming left V 5 bases short and J 0 bases short, with 11 bases between. As DNA, the CDR3 is TGTGCCAGCAGTAGGGAGGGGGGCTCTGGAAACACCATATATTTT. This codes for CASSREGGSGNTIYF.

The chain combines TRBV28 with TRBJ2-6; 12 bases are shared with TRBD1. V lost 6 bases, J lost 1 base, and 10 bases stayed unmatched. Germline assignment: CDR1 MDHEN and CDR2 SYDVKM. The CDR3 sequence is 19 residues long. CDR3 sequence (DNA): TGTGCCAGCAGCTGGCCTTGGGGACAGGGGGCATCTGGGGCCAACGTCCTGACTTTC. It encodes CASSWPWGQGASGANVLTF.

The DNA of the CDR3 is TGTGCCAGCAGCCCGTCTGGAACGGGGAATGAAAAACTGTTTTTT. Amino acid sequence: CASSPSGTGNEKLFF. This chain joins TRBV6-5 and TRBJ1-4, with D unresolved. The germline V gene encodes CDR1 MNHEY and CDR2 SVGAGI. The CDR3 runs to 15 residues. Trimming left V 6 bases short and J 5 bases short, with 16 bases between.

This chain connects TRBV7-9 to TRBJ1-1; D is perhaps TRBD1 (5 bases). V was cut by 3 bases and J by 3 bases, with 11 bases left in between. Germline values: CDR1 SEHNR, CDR2 FQNEAQ (reference sequence). The CDR3 covers 14 residues. CDR3 sequence (DNA): TGTGCCAGCAGCTTGGTAGCAGGGTACACTGAAGCTTTCTTT. Amino acid sequence: CASSLVAGYTEAFF.

The gene calls are TRBV9 and TRBJ2-1; weak D call: TRBD1 (6 bases). CDR3 length: 18 residues. Deletions cut 3 bases from V and 3 bases from J, with 22 bases between. Germline CDR1 and CDR2: SGDLS and YYNGEE. This chain's CDR3 is CASSAESGATTFYNEQFF. The CDR3 DNA follows: TGTGCCAGCAGCGCTGAATCAGGGGCCACTACCTTCTACAATGAGCAGTTCTTC.

The chain couples TRBV7-2 to TRBJ2-7, with D possibly TRBD2 on 6 matching bases. The CDR3 is 15 residues long. V lost 6 bases, J lost 1 base, and 16 bases lay in between. The V gene's germline CDR1 is SGHTA and CDR2 FQGNSA. CDR3 loop: CASRTTGTGSYEQYF. CDR3 DNA: TGTGCCAGCAGAACCACCGGGACTGGGTCCTACGAGCAGTACTTC. The entire variable domain, with the rest obtained from reference TRBV7-2 and TRBJ2-7, is as follows: GAGVSQSPSNKVTEKGKDVELRCDPISGHTALYWYRQSLGQGLEFLIYFQGNSAPDKSGLPSDRFSAERTGGSVSTLTIQRTQQEDSAVYLCASRTTGTGSYEQYFGPGTRLTVT.

The genes are TRBV7-9 and TRBJ1-2, with 7 bases fitting TRBD1. V shed 5 bases and J 7 bases; nucleotides not matched to a gene: 4. The CDR3 loop spans 12 amino acids. Germline lookup yields CDR1 SEHNR and CDR2 FQNEAQ (reference sequence). CDR3 amino acids: CASSPQGGGYTF. The CDR3 region has the DNA TGTGCCAGCAGCCCGCAGGGGGGTGGCTACACCTTC.

The chain combines TRBV14 with TRBJ1-3; D is undetermined. V dropped 1 base and J dropped 0 bases, with 13 bases sitting between them. This CDR3 contains 17 residues. CDR1 and CDR2 (germline): SGHDN, FVKESK. CDR3 coding DNA: TGTGCCAGCAGCCAAGCAAGAAGGCGGTCCTCTGGAAACACCATATATTTT. This gives the protein CASSQARRRSSGNTIYF.

V and J are TRBV7-9 and TRBJ1-1; D not certain. V lost 5 bases and J lost 4, with 11 bases in between. Germline V lookup: CDR1 SEHNR, CDR2 FQNEAQ (reference sequence). The CDR3 contains 13 residues. The CDR3 loop reads CASSPLQPTEAFF. As DNA, the CDR3 is TGTGCCAGCAGCCCTCTACAGCCCACTGAAGCTTTCTTT.

The chain is built from TRBV6-6 and TRBJ1-2; the match to TRBD1 covers 8 bases. The germline V gene has CDR1 MNHNY and CDR2 SVGAGI (reference sequence). Losses at the gene ends were 6 bases for V and 6 bases for J; bases not matched to a gene: 9. The CDR3 runs to 14 residues. The CDR3 bases are TGTGCCAGCAGGCAAAGACAGGGGAGAAATGGCTACACCTTC. Amino acid sequence: CASRQRQGRNGYTF.

A few counts support this clone. The CDR3 reads CASSEIRAYGYTF. CDR3 bases: TGTGCCAGCAGTGAAATCAGGGCCTATGGCTACACCTTC. V is TRBV2 and J is TRBJ1-2, with a weak D call TRBD1 (5 bases). The CDR3 consists of 13 residues. The germline gives CDR1 SNHLY, CDR2 FYNNEI. The V end was cut by 2 bases, the J end by 4 bases, with 8 bases between.

V gene TRBV7-3 combines with J gene TRBJ1-1; 7 positions agree with TRBD1. Losses at the gene ends were 4 bases for V and 1 base for J; bases not matched to a gene: 3. Looked up from germline, CDR1 is SGHTA and CDR2 is FQGTGA. The CDR3 is made up of 14 amino acids. CDR3 sequence: CASSSAGGNTEAFF. In DNA form, the CDR3 reads TGTGCCAGCAGCTCTGCAGGGGGGAACACTGAAGCTTTCTTT.

This clone occurred once. J is TRBJ1-1 and V is TRBV11-1; 11 bases map to TRBD1. The CDR3 totals 15 residues. From germline, CDR1 is SGHAT and CDR2 FQDESV (reference sequence). After removal of 3 bases from V and 5 bases from J, the junction contained 5 bases not matched to a gene. The CDR3 reads CASSFGQGARTEAFF. As DNA, the CDR3 is TGTGCCAGCAGCTTTGGACAGGGGGCGCGGACTGAAGCTTTCTTT.